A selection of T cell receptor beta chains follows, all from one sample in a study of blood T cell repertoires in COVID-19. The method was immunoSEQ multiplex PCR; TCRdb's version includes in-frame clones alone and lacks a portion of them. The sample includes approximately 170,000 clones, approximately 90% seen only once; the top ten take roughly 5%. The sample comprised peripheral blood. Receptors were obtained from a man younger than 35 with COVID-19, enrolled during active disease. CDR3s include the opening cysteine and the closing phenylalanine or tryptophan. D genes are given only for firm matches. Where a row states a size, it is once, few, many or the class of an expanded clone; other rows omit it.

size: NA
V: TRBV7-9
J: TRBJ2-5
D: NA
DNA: TGTGCCAGCAGCTTGGCCGGAGGGGCGGGGGAGACCCAGTACTTC
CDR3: CASSLAGGAGETQYF

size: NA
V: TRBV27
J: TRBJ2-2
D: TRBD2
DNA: TGTGCCAGCAGTTCTATAGGGACTACCACCGGGGAGCTGTTTTTT
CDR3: CASSSIGTTTGELFF

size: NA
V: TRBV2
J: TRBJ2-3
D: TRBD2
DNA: TGTGCCAGCAGTCCTCCTACTAGCGGGAGCACAGATACGCAGTATTTT
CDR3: CASSPPTSGSTDTQYF

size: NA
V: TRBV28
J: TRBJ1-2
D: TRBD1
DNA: TGTGCCAGCAGTTCACAGGGGTCCGCTAACTATGGCTACACCTTC
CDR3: CASSSQGSANYGYTF

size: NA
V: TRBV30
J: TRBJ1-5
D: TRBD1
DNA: TGTGCCTGGGCTCGGACAGGGTGGAATCAGCCCCAGCATTTT
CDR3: CAWARTGWNQPQHF

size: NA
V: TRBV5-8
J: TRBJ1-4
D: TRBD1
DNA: TGTGCCAGCAGCTGGGGACAGGCTGCAACTAATGAAAAACTGTTTTTT
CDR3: CASSWGQAATNEKLFF

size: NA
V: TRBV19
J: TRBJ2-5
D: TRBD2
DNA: TGTGCCAGTAGTCTAGCGGGAGGGAGCCAAGAGACCCAGTACTTC
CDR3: CASSLAGGSQETQYF

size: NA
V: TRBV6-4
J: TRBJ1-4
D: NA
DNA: TGTGCCAGCAGTGTCTTCAACAGTGAAAAACTGCTTTTT
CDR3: CASSVFNSEKLLF

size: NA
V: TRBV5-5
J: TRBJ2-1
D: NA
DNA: TGTGCCAGCAGCTTCCGGGTCTCCTACAATGAGCAGTTCTTC
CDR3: CASSFRVSYNEQFF

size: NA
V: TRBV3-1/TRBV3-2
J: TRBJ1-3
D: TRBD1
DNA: TGTGCCAGCAGCGCCCCGGGACAGGGGGTGAGAAACACCATATATTTT
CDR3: CASSAPGQGVRNTIYF

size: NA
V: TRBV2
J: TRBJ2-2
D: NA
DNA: TGTGCCAGCAGTGAACACAGGGCTATGACCGGGGAGCTGTTTTTT
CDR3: CASSEHRAMTGELFF

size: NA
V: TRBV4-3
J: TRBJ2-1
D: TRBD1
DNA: TGCGCCAGCAGCCAAGTGATGGGGACAGACTACAATGAGCAGTTCTTC
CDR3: CASSQVMGTDYNEQFF

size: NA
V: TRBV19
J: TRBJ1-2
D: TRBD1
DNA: TGTGCCAGTAGTTCCCGGGACAGGGCAAACCCTAACTATGGCTACACCTTC
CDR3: CASSSRDRANPNYGYTF

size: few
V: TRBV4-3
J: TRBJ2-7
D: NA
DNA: TGCGCCAGCAGCCAAGAATCAAGCGCAGCCTACGAGCAGTACTTC
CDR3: CASSQESSAAYEQYF

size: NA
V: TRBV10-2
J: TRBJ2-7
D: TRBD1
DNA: TGCGCCAGCAGTCAGGGGGTCTACGAGCAGTACTTC
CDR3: CASSQGVYEQYF

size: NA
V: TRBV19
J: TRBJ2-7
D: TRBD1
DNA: TGTGCCAGTAGTATAGGGGGGGCAGGGGGCGGCGAGCAGTACTTC
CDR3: CASSIGGAGGGEQYF

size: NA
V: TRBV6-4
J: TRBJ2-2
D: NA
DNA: TGTGCCAGCAGTGACTCCGGCGGGGAGCTGTTTTTT
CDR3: CASSDSGGELFF

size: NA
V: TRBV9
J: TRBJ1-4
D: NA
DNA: TGTGCCAGCAGCCCCCGCGGGGCTCCAGAAAAACTGCTTTTT
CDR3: CASSPRGAPEKLLF

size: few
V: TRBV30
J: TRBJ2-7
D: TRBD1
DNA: TGTGCCTGGGGAAACAGGGGGTACGAGCAGTACTTC
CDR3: CAWGNRGYEQYF

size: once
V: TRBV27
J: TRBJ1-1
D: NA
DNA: TGTGCCAGCAGTTTATCACAGGGATGGGGCACTGAAGCTTTCTTT
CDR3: CASSLSQGWGTEAFF

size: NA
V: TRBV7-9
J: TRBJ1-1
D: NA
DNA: TGTGCCGGGGGAACAGGGCCCGATGAGACTGAAGCTTTCTTT
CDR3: CAGGTGPDETEAFF

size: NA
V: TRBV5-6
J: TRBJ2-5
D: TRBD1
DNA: TGTGCCAGCAGCGAGACAGGGCGCCAAGAGACCCAGTACTTC
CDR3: CASSETGRQETQYF

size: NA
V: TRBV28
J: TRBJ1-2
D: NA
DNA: TGTGCCAGCAGTTTAGGGCAGGGTGACTATGGCTACACCTTC
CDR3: CASSLGQGDYGYTF

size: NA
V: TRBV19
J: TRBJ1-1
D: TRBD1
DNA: TGTGCCAGTAGTATAGATGGAGGGGGCGAGACTGAAGCTTTCTTT
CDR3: CASSIDGGGETEAFF

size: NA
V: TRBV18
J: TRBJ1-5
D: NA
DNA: TGTGCCAGCTCACCCCGGGGGGTGTCGGACAATCAGCCCCAGCATTTT
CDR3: CASSPRGVSDNQPQHF